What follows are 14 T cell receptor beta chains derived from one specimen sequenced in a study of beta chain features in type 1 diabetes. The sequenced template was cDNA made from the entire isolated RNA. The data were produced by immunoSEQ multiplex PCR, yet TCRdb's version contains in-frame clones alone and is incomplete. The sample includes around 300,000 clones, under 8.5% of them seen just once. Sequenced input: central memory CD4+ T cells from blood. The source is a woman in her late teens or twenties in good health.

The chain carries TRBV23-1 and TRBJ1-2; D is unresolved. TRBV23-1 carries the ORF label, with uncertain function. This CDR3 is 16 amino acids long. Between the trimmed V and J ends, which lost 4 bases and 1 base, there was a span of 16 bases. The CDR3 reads CASSPRLGSLNYGYTF. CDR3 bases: TGCGCCAGCAGTCCAAGGTTGGGTTCCCTTAACTATGGCTACACCTTC.

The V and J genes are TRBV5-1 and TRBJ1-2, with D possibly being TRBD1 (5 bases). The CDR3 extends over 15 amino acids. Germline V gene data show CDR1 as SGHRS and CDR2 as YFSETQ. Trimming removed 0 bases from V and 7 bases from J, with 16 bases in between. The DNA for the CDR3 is TGCGCCAGCAGCTTGGAAGTTGTAGGGGAAAGTGGCTACACCTTC. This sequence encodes CASSLEVVGESGYTF.

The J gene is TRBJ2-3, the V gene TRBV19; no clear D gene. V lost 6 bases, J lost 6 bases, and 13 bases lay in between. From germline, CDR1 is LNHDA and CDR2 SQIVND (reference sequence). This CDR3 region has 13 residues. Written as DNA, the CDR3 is TGTGCCAGTAGGACCCTCGACACTGATACGCAGTATTTT. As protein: CASRTLDTDTQYF.

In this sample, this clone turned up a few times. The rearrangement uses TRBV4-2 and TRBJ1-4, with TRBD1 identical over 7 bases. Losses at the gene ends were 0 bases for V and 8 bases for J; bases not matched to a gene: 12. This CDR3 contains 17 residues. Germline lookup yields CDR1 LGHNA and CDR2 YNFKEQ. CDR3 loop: CASSQESRQGAAEKLFF. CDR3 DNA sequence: TGTGCCAGCAGCCAAGAAAGCCGACAGGGCGCGGCGGAAAAACTGTTTTTT.

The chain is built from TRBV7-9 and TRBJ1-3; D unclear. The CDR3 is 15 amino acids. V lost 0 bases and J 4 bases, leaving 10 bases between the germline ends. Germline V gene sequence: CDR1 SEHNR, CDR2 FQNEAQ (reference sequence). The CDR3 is CASSLALGSGNTIYF. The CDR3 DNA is TGTGCCAGCAGCTTAGCATTGGGTTCCGGAAACACCATATATTTT.

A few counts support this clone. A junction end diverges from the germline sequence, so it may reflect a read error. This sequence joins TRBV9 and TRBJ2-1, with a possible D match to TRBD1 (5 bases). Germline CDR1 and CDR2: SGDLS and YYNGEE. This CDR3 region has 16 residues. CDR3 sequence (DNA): TGTGCCAGCAGCGTAGGGGGCTTCCCCTCCTCCAATGAGCAGTTCTTC. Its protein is CASSVGGFPSSNEQFF.

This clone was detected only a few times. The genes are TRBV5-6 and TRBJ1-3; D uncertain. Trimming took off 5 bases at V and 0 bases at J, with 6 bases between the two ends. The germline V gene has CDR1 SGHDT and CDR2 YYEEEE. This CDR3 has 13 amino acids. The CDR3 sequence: CASRPVSGNTIYF. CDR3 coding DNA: TGTGCCAGCAGACCGGTCTCTGGAAACACCATATATTTT.

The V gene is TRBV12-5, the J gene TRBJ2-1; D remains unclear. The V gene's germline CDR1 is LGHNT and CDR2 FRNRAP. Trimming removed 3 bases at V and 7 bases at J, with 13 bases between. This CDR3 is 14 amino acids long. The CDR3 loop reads CASGFLYRENEQFF. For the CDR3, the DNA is TGTGCTAGTGGTTTTTTGTACAGAGAAAATGAGCAGTTCTTC.

CDR3 sequence (DNA): TGCGCCAGCAGCTTGGTTGTAACAGAGGGCTACACCTTC. Translating gives CASSLVVTEGYTF. The gene calls are TRBV5-1 and TRBJ1-2; no firm D call. This CDR3 is built from 13 residues. Germline assignment: CDR1 SGHRS and CDR2 YFSETQ. Trimming removed 0 bases from V and 8 bases from J, with 11 bases in between.

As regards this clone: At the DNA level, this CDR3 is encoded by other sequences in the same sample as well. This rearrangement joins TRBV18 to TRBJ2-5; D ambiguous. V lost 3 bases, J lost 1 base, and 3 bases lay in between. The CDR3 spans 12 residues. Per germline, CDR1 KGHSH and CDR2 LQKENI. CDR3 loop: CASSPIQETQYF. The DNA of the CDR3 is TGTGCCAGCTCACCGATCCAAGAGACCCAGTACTTC.

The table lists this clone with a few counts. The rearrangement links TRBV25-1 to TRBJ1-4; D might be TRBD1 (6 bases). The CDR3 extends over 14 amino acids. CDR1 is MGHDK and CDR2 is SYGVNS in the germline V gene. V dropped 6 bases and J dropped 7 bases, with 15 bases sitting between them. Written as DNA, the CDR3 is TGTGCCAGCAGGAAGGGAGGGGGTGGTGAAAAACTGTTTTTT. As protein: CASRKGGGGEKLFF.

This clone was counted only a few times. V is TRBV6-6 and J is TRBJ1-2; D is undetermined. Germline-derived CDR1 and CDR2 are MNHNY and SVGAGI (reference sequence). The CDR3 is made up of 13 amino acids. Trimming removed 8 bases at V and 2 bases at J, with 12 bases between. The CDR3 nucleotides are TGTGCCAGCTCCATCCTAGGGAACTATGGCTACACCTTC. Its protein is CASSILGNYGYTF.

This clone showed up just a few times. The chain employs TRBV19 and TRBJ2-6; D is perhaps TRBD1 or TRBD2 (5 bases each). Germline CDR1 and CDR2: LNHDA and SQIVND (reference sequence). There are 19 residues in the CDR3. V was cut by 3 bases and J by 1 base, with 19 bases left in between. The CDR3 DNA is TGTGCCAGTAGTATTCCTGGGGGTCCTTTTATGTCTGGGGCCAACGTCCTGACTTTC. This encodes CASSIPGGPFMSGANVLTF.

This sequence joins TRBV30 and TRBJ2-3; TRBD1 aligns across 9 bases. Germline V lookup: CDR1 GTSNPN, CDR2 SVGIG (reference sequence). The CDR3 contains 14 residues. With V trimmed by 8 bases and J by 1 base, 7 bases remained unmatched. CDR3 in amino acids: CARSQGAGTDTQYF. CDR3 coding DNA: TGTGCCCGGTCACAGGGGGCCGGCACAGATACGCAGTATTTT.